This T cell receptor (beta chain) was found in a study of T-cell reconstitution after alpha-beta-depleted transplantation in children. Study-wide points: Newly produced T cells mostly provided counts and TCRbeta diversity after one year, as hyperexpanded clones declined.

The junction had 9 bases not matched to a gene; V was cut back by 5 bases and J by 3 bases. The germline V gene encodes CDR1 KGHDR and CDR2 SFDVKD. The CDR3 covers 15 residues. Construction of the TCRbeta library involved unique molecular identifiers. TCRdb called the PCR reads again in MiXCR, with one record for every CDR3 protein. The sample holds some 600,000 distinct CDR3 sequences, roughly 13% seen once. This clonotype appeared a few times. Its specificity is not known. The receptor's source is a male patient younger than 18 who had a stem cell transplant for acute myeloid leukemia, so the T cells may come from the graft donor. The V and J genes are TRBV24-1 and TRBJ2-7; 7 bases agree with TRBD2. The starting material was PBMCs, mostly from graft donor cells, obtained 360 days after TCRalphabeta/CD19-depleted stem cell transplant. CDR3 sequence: CATSAAGEFNYEQYF. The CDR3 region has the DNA TGTGCCACCAGTGCCGCGGGAGAATTCAACTACGAGCAGTACTTC.